Below are 20 T cell receptor beta chains sequenced from a single sample in a study of neoadjuvant anti-PD-1 for oral cavity cancer. Produced via immunoSEQ multiplex PCR; TCRdb's table is partial and in-frame only. The repertoire holds 25,000 or so clones, with 27% as singletons. Documented time point: after neoadjuvant nivolumab, at surgical resection. Here the sequenced sample was tumor tissue, taken after nivolumab (anti-PD-1) treatment. The receptors shown here come from a person aged 35-79 years with oral cavity squamous cell carcinoma.

V is TRBV10-3 and J is TRBJ1-5, with unresolved D. The CDR3 spans 17 residues. The germline V gene encodes CDR1 ENHRY and CDR2 SYGVKD. V was cut by 3 bases and J by 0 bases, with 15 bases left in between. Here the CDR3 reads CAISDWAAQYSNQPQHF. CDR3 DNA sequence: TGTGCCATCAGTGATTGGGCAGCACAATATAGCAATCAGCCCCAGCATTTT.

In this sample, this clone turned up a few times. At the DNA level, this CDR3 is encoded by other sequences in the same sample as well. This rearrangement joins TRBV4-2 to TRBJ2-1; 8 bases line up with TRBD1. Germline CDR1 LGHNA, CDR2 YNFKEQ. V shed 2 bases and J 5 bases; nucleotides not matched to a gene: 2. CDR3 size: 14 residues. CDR3 nucleotides: TGTGCCAGCAGCCAACCACAGGGGGACAATGAGCAGTTCTTC. It encodes CASSQPQGDNEQFF.

This clone was seen repeatedly, ten times or more. J is TRBJ1-1 and V is TRBV11-2, with D unclear. The CDR3 is 13 amino acids. The V end lost 0 bases, the J end lost 1 base, and 3 bases lay between the germline ends. Germline loops: CDR1 SGHAT, CDR2 FQNNGV. CDR3 region: CASSLDQNTEAFF. CDR3 nucleotide sequence: TGTGCCAGCAGCTTAGACCAGAACACTGAAGCTTTCTTT. The entire variable domain, with the rest obtained from reference TRBV11-2 and TRBJ1-1, is as follows: EAGVAQSPRYKIIEKRQSVAFWCNPISGHATLYWYQQILGQGPKLLIQFQNNGVVDDSQLPKDRFSAERLKGVDSTLKIQPAKLEDSAVYLCASSLDQNTEAFFGQGTRLTVV.

This clone was recorded only once. The chain carries TRBV11-2 and TRBJ1-4; possibly TRBD1 for D (5 bases). The CDR3 runs 13 residues. CDR1 and CDR2 (germline): SGHAT, FQNNGV. V lost 6 bases and J 8 bases, leaving 13 bases between the germline ends. CDR3 amino acids: CASRQQGVEKLFF. CDR3 bases: TGTGCCAGCAGGCAGCAGGGTGTAGAAAAACTGTTTTTT.

The chain combines TRBV7-6 with TRBJ2-1; 15 nucleotides match TRBD2. Germline trimming cut 4 bases from V and 7 bases from J; bases unmatched to any gene: 5. From germline, CDR1 is SGHVS and CDR2 FNYEAQ. The CDR3 spans 16 residues. DNA of the CDR3: TGTGCCAGCAGCTCAGGGACTAGCGGGGGGAGAAATGAGCAGTTCTTC. Encoded protein: CASSSGTSGGRNEQFF.

In the case of this clone: With a much larger clone just one base away, this may be a read error. Other nucleotide sequences in the sample specify the same CDR3. The rearrangement links TRBV11-2 to TRBJ1-5, with D uncertain. Germline assignment: CDR1 SGHAT and CDR2 FQNNGV. The CDR3 contains 15 residues. CDR3 region: CASSQARGINQPQHF. CDR3 in DNA: TGCGCCAGCAGCCAAGCTCGGGGAATTAATCAGCCCCAGCATTTT.

The chain uses TRBV25-1 and TRBJ2-7; 10 nucleotides align to TRBD1. CDR3 size: 13 residues. The ends lost 4 bases at V and 11 bases at J; junction bases unmatched: 8. Germline CDR1 and CDR2: MGHDK and SYGVNS. CDR3 sequence: CASSGLLGTGEYF. The CDR3 DNA reads as TGTGCCAGCAGTGGACTCCTCGGGACAGGGGAGTACTTC.

This clone is labeled medium-sized. The chain links TRBV11-2 to TRBJ2-7; 7 positions agree with TRBD2. Losses at the gene ends were 5 bases for V and 2 bases for J; bases not matched to a gene: 9. CDR1 is SGHAT, CDR2 FQNNGV, per germline. The CDR3 extends over 15 amino acids. The CDR3 sequence: CASSPSSSGAYEQYF. The CDR3 DNA follows: TGTGCCAGCAGCCCGAGTTCTAGCGGCGCCTACGAGCAGTACTTC.

This clone was counted between two and nine times. The chain employs TRBV5-1 and TRBJ2-7, with 7 positions matching TRBD2. V lost 0 bases and J lost 3; bases outside the gene matches: 3. The CDR3 length is 14 residues. CDR1 is SGHRS and CDR2 is YFSETQ in the germline V gene. The CDR3 here is CASSLGAGFYEQYF. CDR3 bases: TGCGCCAGCAGCTTGGGAGCGGGATTCTACGAGCAGTACTTC. Variable domain in full (rest from reference TRBV5-1 and TRBJ2-7): KAGVTQTPRYLIKTRGQQVTLSCSPISGHRSVSWYQQTPGQGLQFLFEYFSETQRNKGNFPGRFSGRQFSNSRSEMNVSTLELGDSALYLCASSLGAGFYEQYFGPGTRLTVT.

The table lists this clone with a few counts. This chain uses TRBV27 with TRBJ2-2; D is unclear. Trimming removed 4 bases at V and 10 bases at J, with 13 bases between. The CDR3 has 13 residues. CDR1 and CDR2 from the germline V gene are MNHEY and SMNVEV (reference sequence). CDR3 bases: TGTGCCAGCAGTTCACAGCATATGGAGGAGCTGTTTTTT. As protein: CASSSQHMEELFF.

This clone was counted a few times. The chain couples TRBV7-9 to TRBJ2-3, with D perhaps matching TRBD1 (5 bases). Trimming took 5 bases from V and 5 from J, leaving 17 bases between them. The CDR3 is made up of 15 amino acids. The germline gives CDR1 SEHNR, CDR2 FQNEAQ (reference sequence). The CDR3 DNA reads TGTGCCAGCAGCCTCCTTGGGGCTTTAGGAGATACGCAGTATTTT. It specifies CASSLLGALGDTQYF.

The V and J genes are TRBV9 and TRBJ2-5; tentative D call: TRBD2 (7 bases). This CDR3 is built from 15 residues. Germline CDR1 is SGDLS and CDR2 is YYNGEE. V shed 0 bases and J shed 5 bases, with 14 bases lying between them. The CDR3 here is CASSVGTVGRETQYF. The DNA of the CDR3 is TGTGCCAGCAGCGTAGGGACAGTCGGGAGGGAGACCCAGTACTTC. Supplemented by reference TRBV9 and TRBJ2-5, the full variable domain reads DSGVTQTPKHLITATGQRVTLRCSPRSGDLSVYWYQQSLDQGLQFLIQYYNGEERAKGNILERFSAQQFPDLHSELNLSSLELGDSALYFCASSVGTVGRETQYFGPGTRLLVL.

This clone has only a few counts. The V call is TRBV7-3, the J call TRBJ1-2, with D unresolved. This CDR3 contains 14 residues. Germline V lookup: CDR1 SGHTA, CDR2 FQGTGA. The V gene lost 4 bases and the J gene lost 6 bases, with 15 bases spanning the gap. CDR3 region: CASSSNPRTDGYTF. CDR3 coding DNA: TGTGCCAGCAGCTCAAACCCACGAACCGATGGCTACACCTTC.

The chain employs TRBV11-2 and TRBJ2-7; the D gene is possibly TRBD1 (7 bases). This CDR3 spans 15 amino acids. Germline V CDR1 and CDR2: SGHAT, FQNNGV. Trimming took 5 bases from V and 1 from J, leaving 15 bases between them. CDR3 amino acids: CASSLTPGGSYEQYF. The CDR3 DNA reads TGTGCCAGCAGCCTAACCCCAGGGGGGTCCTACGAGCAGTACTTC.

The chain couples TRBV19 to TRBJ1-2, with a tentative D call TRBD1 (5 bases). Germline lookup yields CDR1 LNHDA and CDR2 SQIVND (reference sequence). V lost 4 bases and J lost 4, with 19 bases in between. The CDR3 loop spans 16 amino acids. The CDR3 region has the DNA TGTGCCAGTAGTAGACAGCCCCTCCCGATTCCCTATGGCTACACCTTC. It encodes CASSRQPLPIPYGYTF.

This clone was observed many times. The V gene is TRBV19, the J gene TRBJ2-5; no firm D call. In germline, CDR1 is LNHDA, CDR2 SQIVND (reference sequence). This CDR3 has 12 amino acids. The V gene lost 4 bases and the J gene lost 5 bases, with 8 bases spanning the gap. CDR3 bases: TGTGCCAGTAGTACCGGCCGGGAGACCCAGTACTTC. Protein: CASSTGRETQYF.

The J gene is TRBJ2-3, the V gene TRBV5-4; a weak D match, TRBD1 (6 bases). V lost 0 bases to trimming and J lost 4 bases, with 15 bases between them. CDR3 length equals 16 residues. Germline V lookup: CDR1 SGHNT, CDR2 YYREEE (reference sequence). The CDR3: CASSLAPGVISDTQYF. CDR3 nucleotides: TGTGCCAGCAGCTTGGCACCAGGGGTGATCTCAGATACGCAGTATTTT.

This clone was picked up many times. V usage is TRBV10-2 and J usage is TRBJ2-5, with 7 bases lining up with TRBD2. Germline V gene lookup returns CDR1 WSHSY and CDR2 SAAADI. The ends lost 5 bases at V and 1 base at J; junction bases unmatched: 7. CDR3 length: 15 residues. The CDR3 sequence is CASSHVWGGQETQYF. CDR3 nucleotides: TGCGCCAGCAGTCACGTTTGGGGGGGCCAAGAGACCCAGTACTTC.

The chain has TRBV10-3 and TRBJ1-4; 9 bases line up with TRBD1. The V gene's germline CDR1 is ENHRY and CDR2 SYGVKD. The CDR3 loop spans 16 amino acids. The J segment lost 5 bases and the V segment lost 6 bases, leaving 10 bases of the junction unmatched. CDR3 DNA sequence: TGTGCCATCAGCCGGACAGGGGAATTGAGAAATGAAAAACTGTTTTTT. As protein: CAISRTGELRNEKLFF.

In DNA form, the CDR3 reads TGCAGCGTCCAGACTTGGGACGGCCTAGAGACCCAGTACTTC. Residues: CSVQTWDGLETQYF. The rearrangement uses TRBV29-1 and TRBJ2-5; D might be TRBD1 or TRBD2, each matching 5 bases. The CDR3 is made up of 14 amino acids. CDR1 is SQVTM, CDR2 ANQGSEA, per germline. V dropped 6 bases and J dropped 4 bases, with 18 bases sitting between them.